Shown below are 17 T cell receptor beta chains from a single sample sequenced in a study of blood T cell repertoires in COVID-19. Only in-frame clones appear in the TCRdb table, and some are missing; sequencing was by immunoSEQ multiplex PCR. There are around 80,000 clones in the sample; about 81% occur only once, and under 30% lies in the top ten. The sequenced sample consisted of peripheral blood. The receptors shown here come from a human donor in a cohort sampled during active COVID-19.

The chain recombines TRBV10-3 with TRBJ1-2, with 7 positions matching TRBD1. V trimming: 3 bases; J trimming: 2 bases; junction bases outside the gene matches: 6. There are 15 residues in the CDR3. The germline V gene encodes CDR1 ENHRY and CDR2 SYGVKD. CDR3 DNA sequence: TGTGCCATCAGTGACATAGGGGACAGCAACTATGGCTACACCTTC. It encodes CAISDIGDSNYGYTF.

The chain employs TRBV6-1 and TRBJ1-6; D possibly corresponds to TRBD1 (5 bases). CDR1 and CDR2 (germline): MNHNS, SASEGT. V was trimmed by 3 bases and J by 10 bases, leaving 13 bases between them. The CDR3 is 14 amino acids. As DNA, the CDR3 is TGTGCCAGCAGTGAGCGGGGGTTCGAGTCACCCCTCCACTTT. Translating gives CASSERGFESPLHF.

The rearrangement links TRBV18 to TRBJ1-4; D gene unclear. V shed 3 bases and J shed 8 bases, with 4 bases lying between them. The CDR3 totals 11 residues. In germline, CDR1 is KGHSH, CDR2 LQKENI. CDR3 in amino acids: CASSPEEKLFF. The CDR3, as DNA: TGTGCCAGCTCACCGGAGGAAAAACTGTTTTTT.

V is TRBV27 and J is TRBJ2-1, with 7 bases fitting TRBD1. Losses at the gene ends were 7 bases for V and 7 bases for J; bases not matched to a gene: 4. The CDR3 has 12 amino acids. CDR1 MNHEY and CDR2 SMNVEV come from the germline V gene (reference sequence). The CDR3 DNA sequence: TGTGCCAGCACCGGGACAGAAAATGAGCAGTTCTTC. Its protein product is CASTGTENEQFF.

This chain connects TRBV7-3 to TRBJ2-3; 7 bases line up with TRBD1. V lost 5 bases and J lost 6; bases outside the gene matches: 8. Germline loops: CDR1 SGHTA, CDR2 FQGTGA. This CDR3 has 14 amino acids. CDR3 DNA sequence: TGTGCCAGCAGCCCCATGACAGGGCTGGATACGCAGTATTTT. Its protein product is CASSPMTGLDTQYF.

CDR3 in amino acids: CASSLARGGAWETQYF. For the CDR3, the DNA is TGTGCCAGCAGCCTAGCACGCGGGGGGGCCTGGGAGACCCAGTACTTC. The chain couples TRBV11-3 to TRBJ2-5; 9 nucleotides line up with TRBD2. CDR1 and CDR2 from the germline V gene are SGHNT and YENEEA. The CDR3 has 16 amino acids. V was pared by 5 bases and J by 5 bases, with 12 bases of the junction left unmatched.

The sample holds a few counts of this clone. The chain employs TRBV5-1 and TRBJ2-2, with a tentative D call TRBD1 (6 bases). V was trimmed by 4 bases and J by 4 bases, leaving 11 bases between them. The CDR3 sequence is 14 residues long. Germline values: CDR1 SGHRS, CDR2 YFSETQ. CDR3 sequence (DNA): TGCGCCAGCAGCCCCACGGACAGCACCGGGGAGCTGTTTTTT. This translates into CASSPTDSTGELFF. The whole variable domain, filled in from reference TRBV5-1 and TRBJ2-2, reads KAGVTQTPRYLIKTRGQQVTLSCSPISGHRSVSWYQQTPGQGLQFLFEYFSETQRNKGNFPGRFSGRQFSNSRSEMNVSTLELGDSALYLCASSPTDSTGELFFGEGSRLTVL.

This chain connects TRBV5-1 to TRBJ2-5; 11 bases fit TRBD2. The CDR3 spans 16 residues. CDR1 and CDR2 (germline): SGHRS, YFSETQ. V dropped 4 bases and J dropped 5; count of bases not matched to a gene: 10. CDR3 DNA: TGCGCCAGCAGCCTAACTAGCGGGGGCCGAGGGGAGACCCAGTACTTC. It codes for CASSLTSGGRGETQYF.

The chain carries TRBV4-1 and TRBJ2-1; 8 positions agree with TRBD1. Germline CDR1 is MGHRA and CDR2 is YSYEKL. Unmatched junction bases numbered 6, after V lost 1 base and J lost 4 bases. CDR3 size: 16 residues. As DNA, the CDR3 is TGCGCCAGCAGCCAAGTCGGGGACAGGCCTTACAATGAGCAGTTCTTC. It yields the protein CASSQVGDRPYNEQFF.

The V and J genes are TRBV7-8 and TRBJ2-3, with 10 bases matching TRBD2. J was trimmed by 0 bases and V by 5 bases; bases with no gene match: 5. Germline V lookup: CDR1 SGHVS, CDR2 FQNEAQ. CDR3 size: 16 residues. CDR3 loop: CASSPRTSGSTDTQYF. The CDR3 nucleotides are TGTGCCAGCAGCCCACGGACTAGCGGTAGCACAGATACGCAGTATTTT. The full variable domain, completed using reference TRBV7-8 and TRBJ2-3, is GAGVSQSPRYKVAKRGQDVALRCDPISGHVSLFWYQQALGQGPEFLTYFQNEAQLDKSGLPSDRFFAERPEGSVSTLKIQRTQQEDSAVYLCASSPRTSGSTDTQYFGPGTRLTVL.

A single count supports this clone. The chain recombines TRBV19 with TRBJ2-3; 9 bases align to TRBD2. Looked up from germline, CDR1 is LNHDA and CDR2 is SQIVND (reference sequence). The length of the CDR3 is 15 residues. The ends lost 9 bases at V and 6 bases at J; junction bases unmatched: 13. CDR3 region: CASLDRASGEDTQYF. DNA of the CDR3: TGTGCCAGCCTAGATCGTGCTAGCGGGGAGGATACGCAGTATTTT. The full variable domain, rest sourced from reference TRBV19 and TRBJ2-3, is DGGITQSPKYLFRKEGQNVTLSCEQNLNHDAMYWYRQDPGQGLRLIYYSQIVNDFQKGDIAEGYSVSREKKESFPLTVTSAQKNPTAFYLCASLDRASGEDTQYFGPGTRLTVL.

The rearrangement joins TRBV4-1 to TRBJ2-2; no definite D call. The CDR3 extends over 15 amino acids. Germline V gives CDR1 MGHRA, CDR2 YSYEKL. V lost 0 bases and J lost 2, with 7 bases in between. CDR3 in DNA: TGCGCCAGCAGCCAAGAAACAGCAAACACCGGGGAGCTGTTTTTT. The encoded protein is CASSQETANTGELFF.

The chain links TRBV3-1 (or the pseudogene TRBV3-2) to TRBJ2-7, with 8 bases that match TRBD1. The CDR3 runs 15 residues. Trimming removed 3 bases from V and 1 base from J; junction bases left unmatched: 5. Per germline, CDR1 LGHDT and CDR2 YNNKEL (reference sequence). This chain's CDR3 is CASSHANRGSYEQYF. DNA of the CDR3: TGTGCCAGCAGCCATGCCAACAGGGGGTCCTACGAGCAGTACTTC.

This chain joins TRBV25-1 and TRBJ1-4, with 8 nucleotides matching TRBD1. This CDR3 has 16 amino acids. CDR1 MGHDK and CDR2 SYGVNS come from the germline V gene. V lost 4 bases and J lost 4; bases outside the gene matches: 8. Here the CDR3 reads CASSVGTGVVNEKLFF. The DNA of the CDR3 is TGTGCCAGCAGTGTCGGGACAGGCGTCGTTAATGAAAAACTGTTTTTT.

The V call is TRBV7-2, the J call TRBJ2-7; 8 bases fit TRBD2. Germline V gene lookup returns CDR1 SGHTA and CDR2 FQGNSA. CDR3 size: 16 residues. V shed 1 base and J 3 bases; nucleotides not matched to a gene: 8. CDR3 in amino acids: CASSLVGGGVSYEQYF. The DNA for the CDR3 is TGTGCCAGCAGCTTAGTCGGGGGGGGAGTAAGCTACGAGCAGTACTTC.

This clone turned up a few times. The junction and the germline gene differ at one end; a read error may be behind it. This chain joins TRBV6-1 and TRBJ2-2; TRBD2 might be the D (6 bases). The CDR3 extends over 15 amino acids. Germline V CDR1 and CDR2: MNHNS, SASEGT. The CDR3 reads CASRERVWNTGELFF. In nucleotides, the CDR3 is TGTGCCAGCCGTGAGCGGGTGTGGAACACCGGGGAGCTGTTTTTT.

This chain connects TRBV3-1 (or the pseudogene TRBV3-2) to TRBJ2-5; 10 bases agree with TRBD1. Germline CDR1 is LGHDT and CDR2 is YNNKEL (reference sequence). The V gene end was trimmed by 1 base and the J gene end by 4 bases; junction bases not matched to a gene: 3. The length of the CDR3 is 15 residues. For the CDR3, the DNA is TGTGCCAGCAGCCAAGTGGGGGACAGGGGAGAGACCCAGTACTTC. The encoded protein is CASSQVGDRGETQYF.